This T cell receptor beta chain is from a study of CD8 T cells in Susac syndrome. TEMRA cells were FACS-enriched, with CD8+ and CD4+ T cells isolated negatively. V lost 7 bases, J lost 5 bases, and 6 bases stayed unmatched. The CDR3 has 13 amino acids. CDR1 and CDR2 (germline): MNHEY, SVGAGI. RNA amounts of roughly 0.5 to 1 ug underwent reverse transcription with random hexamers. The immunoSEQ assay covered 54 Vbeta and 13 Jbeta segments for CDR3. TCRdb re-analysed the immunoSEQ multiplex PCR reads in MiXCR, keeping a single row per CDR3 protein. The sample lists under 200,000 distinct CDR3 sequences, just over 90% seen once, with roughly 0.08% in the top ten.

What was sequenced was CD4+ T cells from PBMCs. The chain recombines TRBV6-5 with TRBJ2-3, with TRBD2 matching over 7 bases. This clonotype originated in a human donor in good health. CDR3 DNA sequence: TGTGCCAGCACACCGGGAGGTGGAGATACGCAGTATTTT. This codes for CASTPGGGDTQYF.